Listed below are T cell receptor beta chains from one sample, sequenced in a study of blood T cell repertoires in COVID-19. Generated by immunoSEQ multiplex PCR, the TCRdb table keeps only in-frame clones and is missing some. This repertoire shows under 250,000 clones, approximately 91% found once; its top ten account for around 2.9%. Sequenced sample: peripheral blood. All receptors derive from a woman aged 60-75 years with acute or convalescent COVID-19. CDR3s include the opening cysteine and the closing phenylalanine or tryptophan. Fields, in order: V gene, J gene, CDR3 length, CDR3 protein.

>TRBV18|TRBJ1-5|18
CASSPLRDAGGGNQPQHF
>TRBV6-4|TRBJ1-2|17
CASSGGHVGLRGYGYTF
>TRBV5-1|TRBJ2-2|15
CASRTGGGGTGELFF
>TRBV19|TRBJ1-1|16
CASKLGQGYMNTEAFF
>TRBV5-1|TRBJ2-1|13
CASSLDPRDEQFF
>TRBV19|TRBJ1-2|15
CASSIGQPSNYGYTF
>TRBV6-2/TRBV6-3|TRBJ1-5|15
CASSYGVRQNQPQHF
>TRBV15|TRBJ2-3|15
CATSTDRDRTDTQYF
>TRBV18|TRBJ2-7|13
CASSGGLNYEQYF
>TRBV5-1|TRBJ2-3|14
CASSLGASTDTQYF
>TRBV5-1|TRBJ2-1|18
CASSPRSLAGGPRNEQFF
>TRBV4-1|TRBJ1-1|13
CASSQDRGTEAFF
>TRBV19|TRBJ2-2|12
CASSLAAGELFF
>TRBV30|TRBJ1-6|13
CASKDRSNSPLHF
>TRBV28|TRBJ2-7|15
CASSRGDYLLRGQYF
>TRBV4-1|TRBJ1-1|16
CASSQRTGGGNTEAFF
>TRBV5-1|TRBJ1-1|15
CASSLATGANTEAFF
>TRBV5-4|TRBJ1-3|14
CASSSERGGNTIYF
>TRBV19|TRBJ2-3|15
CASSIAAGGADTQYF
>TRBV28|TRBJ2-5|15
CASSLSGGRGETQYF
>TRBV24-1|TRBJ2-1|16
CATSDFSLAGSNEQFF
>TRBV27|TRBJ2-7|14
CASSSNPGSYEQYF
>TRBV27|TRBJ2-3|14
CASSPGQVTDTQYF
>TRBV6-5|TRBJ2-5|12
CASYRDPGAQYF
>TRBV6-2/TRBV6-3|TRBJ1-1|12
CASSILLTEAFF
>TRBV9|TRBJ2-1|14
CASGLAGGRNEQFF
>TRBV10-2|TRBJ2-6|17
CASSVDRAPSGANVLTF
>TRBV3-1/TRBV3-2|TRBJ2-7|17
CASSQDGLAGSSYEQYF
>TRBV19|TRBJ1-5|17
CASSIQGGPTGSQPQHF
>TRBV10-3|TRBJ1-5|13
CAIGDREDQPQHF
>TRBV7-2|TRBJ2-3|14
CASSPDRGADTQYF
>TRBV18|TRBJ2-3|16
CASSLLAGAATDTQYF
>TRBV21-1|TRBJ2-7|14
CASSTHHQGYEQYF
>TRBV15|TRBJ2-5|16
CATSRGLQAVQETQYF
>TRBV28|TRBJ2-5|15
CASSLQGSRRETQYF
>TRBV14|TRBJ2-7|14
CASSLRRGTYEQYF
>TRBV6-6|TRBJ1-4|15
CASSYVWGQNEKLFF
>TRBV29-1|TRBJ1-2|12
CSARLGVSGYTF
>TRBV13|TRBJ1-2|15
CAPSIKVTANYGYTF
>TRBV5-5|TRBJ2-7|13
CASSFGVPYEQYF
>TRBV7-9|TRBJ2-7|15
CASSLRGQGSNEQYF
>TRBV21-1|TRBJ2-7|15
CASTSCGSPAYEQYF
>TRBV3-1/TRBV3-2|TRBJ2-7|15
CASSRDPGGAYEQYF
>TRBV25-1|TRBJ2-5|15
CASSVSGGVSETQYF
>TRBV6-5|TRBJ1-1|16
CASSYSATRANTEAFF
>TRBV28|TRBJ1-1|13
CASTLQENTEAFF
>TRBV19|TRBJ1-2|15
CASSINSGKGAYYTF
>TRBV6-1|TRBJ2-7|14
CASSEGGGVYEQYF
>TRBV28|TRBJ1-5|14
CASSLAGRNQPQHF
>TRBV5-1|TRBJ2-3|15
CASSLLGAPTDTQYF
>TRBV20-1|TRBJ2-3|16
CSASPPRDRGPDTQYF